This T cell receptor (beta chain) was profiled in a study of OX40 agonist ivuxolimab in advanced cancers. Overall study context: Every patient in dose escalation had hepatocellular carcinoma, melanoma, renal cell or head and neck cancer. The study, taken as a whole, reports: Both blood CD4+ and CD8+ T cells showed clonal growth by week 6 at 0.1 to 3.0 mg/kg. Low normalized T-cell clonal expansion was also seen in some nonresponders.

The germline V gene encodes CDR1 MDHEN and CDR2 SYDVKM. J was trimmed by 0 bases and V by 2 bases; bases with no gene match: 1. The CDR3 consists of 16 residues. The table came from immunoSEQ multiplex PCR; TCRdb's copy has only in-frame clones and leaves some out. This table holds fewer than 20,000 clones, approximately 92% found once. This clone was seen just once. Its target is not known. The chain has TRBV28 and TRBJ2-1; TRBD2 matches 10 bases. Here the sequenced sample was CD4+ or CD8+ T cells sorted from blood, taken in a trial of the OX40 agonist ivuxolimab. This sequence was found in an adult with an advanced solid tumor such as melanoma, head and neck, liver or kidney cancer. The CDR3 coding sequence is TGTGCCAGCAGTTTAACTAGCGGGAACTCCTACAATGAGCAGTTCTTC. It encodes CASSLTSGNSYNEQFF.